This record covers a single TCR beta chain. This CDR3 comprises 12 residues. The germline V gene has CDR1 SGHAT and CDR2 FQDESV (reference sequence). With 1 base removed from V and 12 bases from J, the gap between germline ends came to 12 bases. Clones were sequenced by immunoSEQ multiplex PCR, and TCRdb holds only the in-frame ones, with some missing. The table has approximately 30,000 clones, approximately 94% seen once. This entry comes from a study of control samples from healthy donors and cancer patients. Material: blood. This TCR came from a man between 60 and 75 years old in good health. J is TRBJ1-2 and V is TRBV11-1; no clear D gene. CDR3 sequence reads: CASSLDGAADTF. DNA of the CDR3: TGTGCCAGCAGCTTAGACGGAGCCGCCGACACCTTC.